The TCR beta chain described here comes from a study of neurological immune-mediated disorders. Findings of the study overall: CDR3 amino acid sequences of expanded clones were not shared across subjects, a result suggesting private repertoires in all groups. HTLV-1-associated myelopathy displayed the greatest TCR clonal expansion, and multiple sclerosis exhibited the smallest, lower than that of healthy controls.

The cDNA was synthesized by means of template-switch 5'RACE, which was carried out with 10-nucleotide random UMIs. TCRdb passed the 5' RACE reads through MiXCR, listing each CDR3 protein once. The sample lists 84,000 or so distinct CDR3 sequences, about 12% seen once, with roughly 5% in the top ten. Sample time point: longitudinal time-point 2. Germline lookup yields CDR1 MDHEN and CDR2 SYDVKM. V gave up 1 base and J gave up 5 bases, with 12 bases separating them. The CDR3 contains 15 residues. This clonotype was seen many times. Its antigen remains unknown. The sample consisted of PBMCs. V gene TRBV28 combines with J gene TRBJ2-1; D is perhaps TRBD1 (6 bases). The sequence derives from a female donor with HTLV-1-associated myelopathy (HAM/TSP). The DNA of the CDR3 is TGTGCCAGCAGTTTATTTGGCGGACAGAACAATGAGCAGTTCTTC. Amino acids: CASSLFGGQNNEQFF.